These 15 T cell receptor beta chains originate from one sample sequenced in a study of OX40 agonist ivuxolimab in advanced cancers. The library was produced with the immunoSEQ multiplex PCR assay. TCRdb obtained this table from immuneACCESS and retained in-frame rearrangements with V and J assigned. These tables miss some clones; where compared with another copy, unresolved V genes account for less than half of the shortfall, and the remainder is unexplained. For this sample there are about 100,000 clones; about 91% appear just once. The ten most abundant clones make up roughly 0.15% of the sample. Sequences were derived from CD4+ or CD8+ T cells sorted from blood, sampled in a trial of the OX40 agonist ivuxolimab. All receptors derive from an adult with an advanced solid tumor such as melanoma, head and neck, liver or kidney cancer.

The chain combines TRBV15 with TRBJ1-6; D is ambiguous. The CDR3 extends over 15 amino acids. Trimming stripped 0 bases from V and 10 bases from J, with 13 bases between. Germline lookup yields CDR1 LNHNV and CDR2 YYDKDF (reference sequence). CDR3 sequence: CATSREAPNMSPLHF. CDR3 DNA: TGTGCCACCAGCAGAGAGGCCCCTAACATGTCACCCCTCCACTTT.

This chain connects TRBV30 to TRBJ1-4; D not resolved. Trimming left V 1 base short and J 8 bases short, with 11 bases between. Germline CDR1 is GTSNPN and CDR2 is SVGIG (reference sequence). CDR3 length equals 13 residues. In DNA form, the CDR3 reads TGTGCCTGGAGTGGCCGGTTCCGAGAAAAACTGTTTTTT. Its translation: CAWSGRFREKLFF.

This clone was observed once. The rearrangement links TRBV10-2 to TRBJ2-7; no reliable D call. Germline V gives CDR1 WSHSY, CDR2 SAAADI. The V gene lost 4 bases and the J gene lost 2 bases, with 9 bases spanning the gap. The length of the CDR3 is 13 residues. This CDR3 is CASSGDFAYEQYF. Written as DNA, the CDR3 is TGCGCCAGCAGTGGTGATTTCGCCTACGAGCAGTACTTC.

The J gene is TRBJ2-3, the V gene TRBV19, with 16 bases lining up with TRBD2. The germline CDR1 and CDR2 sequences are LNHDA and SQIVND (reference sequence). This CDR3 has 16 amino acids. V shed 9 bases and J 4 bases; nucleotides not matched to a gene: 7. In nucleotides, the CDR3 is TGTGCCAGCGGGACTAGCGGGAGGGTAGGCGCAGATACGCAGTATTTT. Protein sequence: CASGTSGRVGADTQYF.

This rearrangement joins TRBV19 to TRBJ1-4; D is possibly TRBD1 (6 bases). The V gene's germline CDR1 is LNHDA and CDR2 SQIVND (reference sequence). CDR3 length equals 16 residues. V lost 5 bases to trimming and J lost 3 bases, with 16 bases between them. CDR3 region: CASSQGTGHSNEKLFF. The CDR3 DNA follows: TGTGCCAGTAGTCAAGGGACGGGACATTCTAATGAAAAACTGTTTTTT.

The V and J genes are TRBV4-1 and TRBJ1-1, with unresolved D. Deletions cut 0 bases from V and 11 bases from J, with 16 bases between. This CDR3 has 14 residues. In germline, CDR1 is MGHRA, CDR2 YSYEKL. The CDR3 sequence is CASSQDITDVWAFF. The CDR3, as DNA: TGCGCCAGCAGCCAAGATATCACAGATGTTTGGGCTTTCTTT.

The chain has TRBV15 and TRBJ1-1; D possibly corresponds to TRBD1 (5 bases). CDR1 and CDR2 from the germline V gene are LNHNV and YYDKDF (reference sequence). CDR3 size: 14 residues. V was shortened by 3 bases and J by 7 bases, with 15 bases between the two germline ends. This chain's CDR3 is CATSSNPGGSEAFF. The CDR3 nucleotides are TGTGCCACCAGCAGTAACCCGGGGGGGAGTGAAGCTTTCTTT.

The table lists this clone with a count of one. The rearrangement links TRBV19 to TRBJ2-3; TRBD2 aligns across 7 bases. This CDR3 is built from 16 residues. Per germline, CDR1 LNHDA and CDR2 SQIVND (reference sequence). J gave up 8 bases and V 3 bases, and 14 bases lay outside the gene matches. The CDR3 sequence is CASSILSGIQQGTQYF. For the CDR3, the DNA is TGTGCCAGTAGTATTTTGAGCGGGATACAGCAAGGTACGCAGTATTTT.

This rearrangement joins TRBV6-1 to TRBJ1-6, with D possibly TRBD1 on 5 matching bases. Trimming cost V 5 bases and J 11 bases, with 16 bases left between them. CDR1 and CDR2 from the germline V gene are MNHNS and SASEGT. The CDR3 is 14 amino acids. This CDR3 reads CASSTQGIKAPLHF. CDR3 in DNA: TGTGCCAGCAGTACCCAGGGCATCAAGGCACCCCTCCACTTT.

CDR3 region: CASSERGRAETQYF. The CDR3 region has the DNA TGTGCCAGCAGTGAAAGAGGTAGGGCGGAGACCCAGTACTTC. The chain carries TRBV6-1 and TRBJ2-5, with D unclear. This CDR3 is 14 amino acids long. Germline V gene sequence: CDR1 MNHNS, CDR2 SASEGT. V lost 2 bases and J 5 bases, leaving 12 bases between the germline ends.

The J gene is TRBJ1-5, the V gene TRBV30; D gene uncertain. The CDR3 is 14 residues long. Looked up from germline, CDR1 is GTSNPN and CDR2 is SVGIG (reference sequence). Trimming took off 1 base at V and 0 bases at J, with 7 bases between the two ends. For the CDR3, the DNA is TGTGCCTGGAGTGCAGGCAATAGCAATCAGCCCCAGCATTTT. Its translation is CAWSAGNSNQPQHF.

V is TRBV4-1 and J is TRBJ2-3; 11 nucleotides match TRBD2. Germline V gives CDR1 MGHRA, CDR2 YSYEKL. The CDR3 is 14 residues long. J gave up 6 bases and V 4 bases, and 3 bases lay outside the gene matches. The CDR3 nucleotides read TGCGCCAGCAGCCTTCCTAGCGGGGGGGATACGCAGTATTTT. It yields the protein CASSLPSGGDTQYF.

V usage is TRBV5-1 and J usage is TRBJ1-3; TRBD1 might be the D (5 bases). V lost 0 bases and J 0 bases, leaving 10 bases between the germline ends. Germline CDR1 and CDR2: SGHRS and YFSETQ. This CDR3 is built from 16 residues. CDR3 DNA: TGCGCCAGCAGCTTGGGAGGGACCGACTCTGGAAACACCATATATTTT. Translated: CASSLGGTDSGNTIYF.

This clone was picked up a small number of times. The chain carries TRBV30 and TRBJ1-2; tentatively, D is TRBD1 (6 bases). The CDR3 contains 13 residues. Trimming removed 8 bases from V and 3 bases from J, with 16 bases in between. The V gene's germline CDR1 is GTSNPN and CDR2 SVGIG (reference sequence). The CDR3 DNA reads TGTGCCCGGGGGGGGGCCTCGGACTATGGCTACACCTTC. Translated, it gives CARGGASDYGYTF.

This clone appeared a few times. The chain recombines TRBV6-5 with TRBJ1-1; D unclear. Germline CDR1 and CDR2: MNHEY and SVGAGI. This CDR3 has 13 residues. V shed 2 bases and J shed 4 bases, with 8 bases lying between them. CDR3 nucleotides: TGTGCCAGCAGTTACGATGTCCTCACTGAAGCTTTCTTT. Amino acid sequence: CASSYDVLTEAFF.